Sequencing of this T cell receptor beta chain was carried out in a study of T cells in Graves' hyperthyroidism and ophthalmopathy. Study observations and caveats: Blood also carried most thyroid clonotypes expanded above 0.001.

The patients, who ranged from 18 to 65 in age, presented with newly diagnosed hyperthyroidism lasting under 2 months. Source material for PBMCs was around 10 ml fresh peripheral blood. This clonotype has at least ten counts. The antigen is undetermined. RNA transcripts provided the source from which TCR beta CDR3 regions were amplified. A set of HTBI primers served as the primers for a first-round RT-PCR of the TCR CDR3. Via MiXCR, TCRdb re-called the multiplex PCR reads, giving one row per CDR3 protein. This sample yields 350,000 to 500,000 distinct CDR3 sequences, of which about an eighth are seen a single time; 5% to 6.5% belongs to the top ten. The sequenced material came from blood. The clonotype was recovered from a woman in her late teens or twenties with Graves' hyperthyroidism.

CDR3 sequence (DNA): TGTGCCAGCAGTGGAGGGGAGAACACCGGGGAGCTGTTTTTT. Protein sequence: CASSGGENTGELFF. This chain joins TRBV28 and TRBJ2-2, with a weak D call TRBD2 (6 bases). V lost 5 bases to trimming and J lost 1 base, with 8 bases between them. The CDR3 loop spans 14 amino acids. Germline CDR1 is MDHEN and CDR2 is SYDVKM.